These 32 T cell receptor beta chains originate from one sample sequenced in a study of blood T cell repertoires in COVID-19. The repertoire was sequenced with immunoSEQ multiplex PCR; TCRdb's copy has only in-frame clones and lacks some. The sample lists fewer than 350,000 clones, roughly 88% occurring once. Sample: PBMCs or T cells enriched from blood (not recorded which). The receptors derive from a woman aged 35 to 49 with acute COVID-19.

The V gene is TRBV30, the J gene TRBJ1-3; 9 bases are a match to TRBD1. There are 17 residues in the CDR3. Germline V lookup: CDR1 GTSNPN, CDR2 SVGIG (reference sequence). Trimming cost V 5 bases and J 4 bases; bases outside gene matches: 15. The CDR3 region is CAWASGTGIHAGNTIYF. The CDR3 DNA reads as TGTGCCTGGGCTTCCGGGACAGGGATTCATGCCGGAAACACCATATATTTT. The full variable domain, in which reference TRBV30 and TRBJ1-3 provide the parts outside the CDR3, is SQTIHQWPATLVQPVGSPLSLECTVEGTSNPNLYWYRQAAGRGLQLLFYSVGIGQISSEVPQNLSASRPQDRQFILSSKKLLLSDSGFYLCAWASGTGIHAGNTIYFGEGSWLTVV.

The CDR3 loop is CASSLGGSGIGETQYF. The CDR3 DNA follows: TGTGCCAGCAGCCTCGGGGGTAGCGGGATCGGAGAGACCCAGTACTTC. The rearrangement joins TRBV7-3 to TRBJ2-5; the match to TRBD2 covers 8 bases. The J segment lost 4 bases and the V segment lost 5 bases, leaving 12 bases of the junction unmatched. Per germline, CDR1 SGHTA and CDR2 FQGTGA. The CDR3 has 16 amino acids.

This clone was seen just once. V is TRBV4-2 and J is TRBJ1-4; possibly TRBD1 for D (6 bases). Germline CDR1 reads LGHNA; CDR2 reads YNFKEQ. The germline V and J ends were trimmed by 0 bases and 3 bases, with 20 bases remaining between them. The CDR3 totals 19 residues. The CDR3 protein is CASSQDGIFVGAANEKLFF. CDR3 nucleotides: TGTGCCAGCAGCCAAGATGGCATCTTTGTGGGGGCGGCTAATGAAAAACTGTTTTTT.

The chain joins TRBV18 to TRBJ1-2; weak D call: TRBD1 (5 bases). The CDR3 totals 17 residues. Germline values: CDR1 KGHSH, CDR2 LQKENI. V lost 5 bases and J lost 0, with 19 bases in between. Here the CDR3 reads CASSRTSRADPNYGYTF. As DNA, the CDR3 is TGTGCCAGCTCAAGGACTAGCAGGGCCGATCCTAACTATGGCTACACCTTC.

This chain uses TRBV12-5 with TRBJ1-4; TRBD1 might be the D (5 bases). Deletions cut 2 bases from V and 7 bases from J, with 14 bases between. Germline assignment: CDR1 LGHNT and CDR2 FRNRAP. The CDR3 has 15 residues. CDR3 region: CASGLLNTGGEKLFF. The CDR3 DNA follows: TGTGCTAGTGGTTTGCTCAACACCGGGGGTGAAAAACTGTTTTTT.

The chain links TRBV30 to TRBJ1-2; D possibly corresponds to TRBD1 (5 bases). The CDR3 is 14 amino acids. Germline V gives CDR1 GTSNPN, CDR2 SVGIG (reference sequence). V dropped 0 bases and J dropped 5 bases, with 13 bases sitting between them. CDR3 sequence: CAWSVLGRAYGYTF. The CDR3 nucleotides are TGTGCCTGGAGTGTACTCGGCAGGGCATATGGCTACACCTTC.

The CDR3 region is CASRKRRGTGELFF. The CDR3 DNA sequence: TGTGCCAGCAGGAAACGCAGGGGAACCGGGGAGCTGTTTTTT. The genes are TRBV3-1 (or the pseudogene TRBV3-2) and TRBJ2-2; possibly TRBD1 for D (6 bases). V lost 6 bases to trimming and J lost 5 bases, with 13 bases between them. CDR1 and CDR2 (germline): LGHDT, YNNKEL (reference sequence). CDR3 length: 14 residues.

V is TRBV6-5 and J is TRBJ1-1; tentative D call: TRBD1 (5 bases). The CDR3 runs to 14 residues. CDR1 and CDR2 (germline): MNHEY, SVGAGI. Trimming cost V 2 bases and J 1 base, with 8 bases left between them. CDR3 nucleotide sequence: TGTGCCAGCAGTTACGCAGACAGGAACACTGAAGCTTTCTTT. Protein: CASSYADRNTEAFF.

The chain uses TRBV19 and TRBJ2-7, with 8 bases aligning to TRBD1. Germline V lookup: CDR1 LNHDA, CDR2 SQIVND (reference sequence). The CDR3 spans 13 residues. V was clipped by 2 bases and J by 4 bases; unmatched bases: 1. DNA of the CDR3: TGTGCCAGTAGTATACAGGGGGCATACGAGCAGTACTTC. It codes for CASSIQGAYEQYF.

The chain recombines TRBV7-9 with TRBJ1-5; 9 bases align to TRBD1. The CDR3 contains 17 residues. CDR1 and CDR2 (germline): SEHNR, FQNEAQ (reference sequence). V trimming: 5 bases; J trimming: 7 bases; junction bases outside the gene matches: 15. CDR3 nucleotides: TGTGCCAGCAGCGAAAATCATCCGGGACAGGGCCGACAGCCCCAGCATTTT. It is translated as CASSENHPGQGRQPQHF.

The V call is TRBV2, the J call TRBJ1-4; TRBD1 agrees at 8 bases. This CDR3 has 15 residues. From germline, CDR1 is SNHLY and CDR2 FYNNEI. The V segment lost 6 bases and the J segment 4 bases; nucleotides outside the gene matches: 7. The CDR3 is CASRGDRGLNEKLFF. Here the CDR3 DNA reads TGTGCCAGCAGGGGAGACAGGGGCCTTAATGAAAAACTGTTTTTT.

The chain uses TRBV14 and TRBJ2-3, with 10 bases matching TRBD2. In germline, CDR1 is SGHDN, CDR2 FVKESK. V dropped 1 base and J dropped 9; count of bases not matched to a gene: 7. The CDR3 spans 15 residues. The CDR3 bases are TGTGCCAGCAGCCAAGTCCAGCGGGAGGGGGGCACGCAGTATTTT. It encodes CASSQVQREGGTQYF.

The CDR3 coding sequence is TGTGCCTGGGGTAACACAGCAAACCAAGAGACCCAGTACTTC. This encodes CAWGNTANQETQYF. The genes are TRBV30 and TRBJ2-5; D gene ambiguous. CDR3 length: 14 amino acids. Germline lookup yields CDR1 GTSNPN and CDR2 SVGIG (reference sequence). V was cut by 5 bases and J by 0 bases, with 13 bases left in between.

The chain is built from TRBV7-6 and TRBJ2-1; D perhaps matches TRBD1 (6 bases). The CDR3 has 19 residues. V was pared by 1 base and J by 9 bases, with 28 bases between. Germline loops: CDR1 SGHVS, CDR2 FNYEAQ. The CDR3 loop reads CASSLDEGVRGFSSGEQFF. CDR3 DNA: TGTGCCAGCAGCTTAGATGAAGGCGTCAGGGGTTTTTCTAGTGGTGAGCAGTTCTTC.

The V call is TRBV9, the J call TRBJ2-1; 14 bases are a match to TRBD2. V lost 4 bases to trimming and J lost 6 bases; unmatched junction nucleotides: 3. The CDR3 spans 15 residues. Germline assignment: CDR1 SGDLS and CDR2 YYNGEE. The CDR3 here is CASSLTSGRANEQFF. CDR3 coding DNA: TGTGCCAGCAGCCTGACTAGCGGGAGGGCCAATGAGCAGTTCTTC.

This clone was observed a few times. The J gene is TRBJ2-7, the V gene TRBV28; 8 bases line up with TRBD1. Germline V gene lookup returns CDR1 MDHEN and CDR2 SYDVKM. This CDR3 region has 13 residues. The V and J ends lost 4 bases and 3 bases, in that order; junction bases with no gene match: 2. CDR3: CASSSGTGYEQYF. The CDR3 DNA sequence: TGTGCCAGCAGTTCCGGGACAGGCTACGAGCAGTACTTC.

The genes are TRBV7-8 and TRBJ1-3; weak D call: TRBD1 (6 bases). This CDR3 is built from 15 residues. Between the trimmed V and J ends, which lost 3 bases and 2 bases, there was a span of 11 bases. The germline V gene has CDR1 SGHVS and CDR2 FQNEAQ. In nucleotides, the CDR3 is TGTGCCAGCAGCTTTGGGGGGGCGCCTGGAAACACCATATATTTT. It translates to CASSFGGAPGNTIYF.

This clone was picked up one time. The genes are TRBV19 and TRBJ1-2; D may be TRBD1 (5 bases). CDR1 is LNHDA and CDR2 is SQIVND in the germline V gene (reference sequence). Deletions cut 6 bases from V and 2 bases from J, with 16 bases between. CDR3 length: 15 amino acids. The CDR3 spells CASSMTGLLNYGYTF. The CDR3 nucleotides are TGTGCCAGTAGCATGACGGGACTCCTGAACTATGGCTACACCTTC. Drawing the rest from reference TRBV19 and TRBJ1-2, the complete variable domain is DGGITQSPKYLFRKEGQNVTLSCEQNLNHDAMYWYRQDPGQGLRLIYYSQIVNDFQKGDIAEGYSVSREKKESFPLTVTSAQKNPTAFYLCASSMTGLLNYGYTFGSGTRLTVV.

V gene TRBV5-5 combines with J gene TRBJ1-6; D is ambiguous. V lost 5 bases, J lost 10 bases, and 16 bases lay in between. The V gene's germline CDR1 is SGHKS and CDR2 YYEKEE (reference sequence). This CDR3 comprises 14 residues. CDR3 nucleotides: TGTGCCAGCAGTCCCGGTCCCCAAGAATCACCCCTCCACTTT. This gives the protein CASSPGPQESPLHF.

V usage is TRBV27 and J usage is TRBJ2-5, with 7 bases identical to TRBD2. Germline V gives CDR1 MNHEY, CDR2 SMNVEV (reference sequence). V shed 8 bases, J shed 3 bases, and the junction held 15 bases outside the gene matches. The CDR3 is made up of 16 amino acids. CDR3 DNA sequence: TGTGCCAGCGCTCCTAGGAGGAGCGGGATCGAAGAGACCCAGTACTTC. Translating it yields CASAPRRSGIEETQYF.

This clone was seen once. The chain recombines TRBV2 with TRBJ1-2; D not certain. Germline V lookup: CDR1 SNHLY, CDR2 FYNNEI. V gave up 3 bases and J gave up 3 bases, with 8 bases separating them. CDR3 size: 13 residues. The CDR3 is CASSEAGYYGYTF. The CDR3 nucleotides are TGTGCCAGCAGTGAGGCAGGATACTATGGCTACACCTTC.

The V and J genes are TRBV5-4 and TRBJ1-2, with D perhaps TRBD1 (6 bases). The CDR3 is 15 residues long. Germline V lookup: CDR1 SGHNT, CDR2 YYREEE (reference sequence). V was shortened by 0 bases and J by 3 bases, with 12 bases between the two germline ends. The CDR3 here is CASSLAGVLDYGYTF. In nucleotides, the CDR3 is TGTGCCAGCAGCTTGGCAGGGGTATTAGACTATGGCTACACCTTC.

The table lists this clone with a few counts. The rearrangement links TRBV7-2 to TRBJ1-2; D not certain. The V end lost 7 bases, the J end lost 0 bases, and 9 bases lay between the germline ends. CDR3 size: 13 residues. The germline CDR1 and CDR2 sequences are SGHTA and FQGNSA. CDR3 nucleotide sequence: TGTGCCAGCACCCACAGTTCTAACTATGGCTACACCTTC. Encoded protein: CASTHSSNYGYTF. Drawing the rest from reference TRBV7-2 and TRBJ1-2, the complete variable domain is GAGVSQSPSNKVTEKGKDVELRCDPISGHTALYWYRQSLGQGLEFLIYFQGNSAPDKSGLPSDRFSAERTGGSVSTLTIQRTQQEDSAVYLCASTHSSNYGYTFGSGTRLTVV.

Remarks on this clone: Other DNA sequences in the same sample also yield this CDR3. The gene calls are TRBV5-1 and TRBJ2-3; 13 nucleotides match TRBD2. This CDR3 region has 17 residues. V shed 4 bases, J shed 0 bases, and the junction held 5 bases outside the gene matches. Germline V gives CDR1 SGHRS, CDR2 YFSETQ. The CDR3 DNA sequence: TGCGCCAGCAGCCAGACTAGCGGGGGGCCTAGCACAGATACGCAGTATTTT. As protein: CASSQTSGGPSTDTQYF.

In this sample, this clone turned up once. The chain links TRBV18 to TRBJ1-1, with 7 nucleotides matching TRBD1. V dropped 1 base and J dropped 3; count of bases not matched to a gene: 5. This CDR3 comprises 15 residues. Germline V gene sequence: CDR1 KGHSH, CDR2 LQKENI. CDR3 amino acids: CASSPQGASYTEAFF. CDR3 in DNA: TGTGCCAGCTCACCACAGGGGGCTTCTTACACTGAAGCTTTCTTT.

Only one count was recorded for this clone. The V call is TRBV10-3, the J call TRBJ2-7, with 7 positions matching TRBD1. V shed 6 bases, J shed 5 bases, and the junction held 1 base outside the gene matches. The CDR3 consists of 11 residues. CDR1 is ENHRY, CDR2 SYGVKD, per germline. CDR3 DNA: TGTGCCATCAGCCAGGGGGACGAGCAGTACTTC. This translates into CAISQGDEQYF.

This clone was seen once. The chain links TRBV7-2 to TRBJ2-5; 8 bases align to TRBD2. Germline CDR1 and CDR2: SGHTA and FQGNSA. This CDR3 contains 15 residues. With V trimmed by 5 bases and J by 5 bases, 10 bases remained unmatched. The CDR3 DNA is TGTGCCAGCAGCGCCGGAGCGGGGGCGTGGGAGACCCAGTACTTC. This sequence encodes CASSAGAGAWETQYF.

The CDR3 here is CAWRNSGGTEAFF. CDR3 nucleotide sequence: TGTGCCTGGAGAAATTCAGGGGGTACTGAAGCTTTCTTT. This chain joins TRBV30 and TRBJ1-1, with TRBD1 identical over 7 bases. The ends lost 3 bases at V and 5 bases at J; junction bases unmatched: 6. From germline, CDR1 is GTSNPN and CDR2 SVGIG (reference sequence). This CDR3 is built from 13 residues.

The chain links TRBV28 to TRBJ1-6; TRBD1 matches at 9 bases. Germline CDR1 and CDR2: MDHEN and SYDVKM. The CDR3 extends over 14 amino acids. The junction had 4 bases not matched to a gene; V was cut back by 5 bases and J by 8 bases. The CDR3 sequence: CASSPWDRDSPLHF. CDR3 sequence (DNA): TGTGCCAGCAGTCCTTGGGACAGGGATTCACCCCTCCACTTT. The full variable domain, with the rest looked up from reference TRBV28 and TRBJ1-6, is DVKVTQSSRYLVKRTGEKVFLECVQDMDHENMFWYRQDPGLGLRLIYFSYDVKMKEKGDIPEGYSVSREKKERFSLILESASTNQTSMYLCASSPWDRDSPLHFGNGTRLTVT.

Note on this clone: Other DNA sequences in this specimen translate into the identical CDR3. This chain joins TRBV19 and TRBJ1-2, with no clear D. This CDR3 comprises 14 residues. Germline values: CDR1 LNHDA, CDR2 SQIVND (reference sequence). The V gene lost 1 base and the J gene lost 1 base, with 7 bases spanning the gap. Written as DNA, the CDR3 is TGTGCCAGTAGTATAGTAGAGGGTAACTATGGCTACACCTTC. Its protein is CASSIVEGNYGYTF.

V and J are TRBV6-5 and TRBJ2-5; 13 positions agree with TRBD2. Germline lookup yields CDR1 MNHEY and CDR2 SVGAGI. V trimming: 6 bases; J trimming: 7 bases; junction bases outside the gene matches: 8. The CDR3 covers 15 residues. The CDR3 DNA is TGTGCCAGCAGCCCAACTAGCGGGAGGGCTGGGACCCAGTACTTC. Residues: CASSPTSGRAGTQYF.

This chain connects TRBV28 to TRBJ1-2, with D possibly being TRBD1 (5 bases). Germline CDR1 is MDHEN and CDR2 is SYDVKM. The CDR3 loop spans 13 amino acids. Trimming removed 3 bases at V and 7 bases at J, with 12 bases between. The chain's CDR3 is CASSLAGMGGYTF. CDR3 in DNA: TGTGCCAGCAGTTTGGCAGGGATGGGTGGCTACACCTTC.